Following are 7 T cell receptor beta chains from one sample sequenced in a study of molecular identifiers for immune sequencing clone quantification. TCRdb re-derived calls from the PCR reads in MiXCR, one entry per CDR3 protein. The table includes about 35,000 distinct CDR3 sequences, 15% to 20% detected once. Input material: naive CD8+ T cells from blood, with Jurkat cell RNA spiked in. The sample's subset: FACS-sorted CD8+CD4-CCR7+CD45RA+ naive T cells. These receptors were obtained from a human donor in good health. Some libraries in this study had Jurkat cell RNA spiked in.

This clonotype was seen a handful of times. The chain combines TRBV20-1 with TRBJ2-7; 12 bases map to TRBD2. The CDR3 runs to 15 residues. Unmatched junction bases numbered 4, after V lost 1 base and J lost 3 bases. In germline, CDR1 is DFQATT, CDR2 SNEGSKA (reference sequence). The CDR3 DNA reads TGCAGTGCTAGAGGAGGACTAGCGGGGAGCTACGAGCAGTACTTC. Protein product: CSARGGLAGSYEQYF.

This clonotype showed up just a few times. Here the CDR3 DNA reads TGTGCCAGTAGTGCGGGGCTATACGAGCAGTACTTC. Translation: CASSAGLYEQYF. This chain joins TRBV19 and TRBJ2-7, with D perhaps TRBD2 (6 bases). CDR3 length: 12 residues. With 5 bases removed from V and 4 bases from J, the gap between germline ends came to 9 bases. Germline CDR1 is LNHDA and CDR2 is SQIVND (reference sequence).

In this sample, this clonotype turned up a few times. A much larger clonotype is one base distant, so this may be a read error. V usage is TRBV29-1 and J usage is TRBJ2-2; D unresolved. Germline V lookup: CDR1 SQVTM, CDR2 ANQGSEA. This CDR3 contains 12 residues. V lost 7 bases to trimming and J lost 1 base, with 7 bases between them. CDR3 bases: TGCAGCGCTGATAAGAACACCGGGGAGCTGTTTTTT. Amino acids: CSADKNTGELFF.

This chain uses TRBV19 with TRBJ2-7, with unresolved D. The germline V gene has CDR1 LNHDA and CDR2 SQIVND (reference sequence). The CDR3 totals 13 residues. Trimming took 4 bases from V and 7 from J, leaving 14 bases between them. The CDR3 loop is CASSSSPGREQYF. The CDR3, as DNA: TGTGCCAGTAGTAGTAGTCCCGGCAGGGAGCAGTACTTC.

This clonotype came up many times. The rearrangement links TRBV10-3 to TRBJ2-3; D remains ambiguous. Germline V CDR1 and CDR2: ENHRY, SYGVKD. Trimming stripped 7 bases from V and 1 base from J, with 6 bases between. The CDR3 loop spans 12 amino acids. The chain's CDR3 is CAIKDGTDTQYF. In DNA, the CDR3 is TGTGCCATCAAGGACGGCACAGATACGCAGTATTTT.

In the case of this clonotype: Since a much larger clone is just one base distant, this may be a read error. The J gene is TRBJ1-5, the V gene TRBV28; TRBD1 matches 9 bases. Germline V gene lookup returns CDR1 MDHEN and CDR2 SYDVKM. The CDR3 is 16 amino acids. In DNA, the CDR3 is TGTGCCAGCAGTCCTCGGACAGGGGTTAGCCATCAGCCCCGGCATTTT. Protein: CASSPRTGVSHQPRHF.

This clonotype was found many times. The V call is TRBV9, the J call TRBJ2-1; D tentatively fits TRBD1 or TRBD2 (6 bases each). Germline V gives CDR1 SGDLS, CDR2 YYNGEE. The V end lost 0 bases, the J end lost 6 bases, and 13 bases lay between the germline ends. This CDR3 spans 15 amino acids. In DNA form, the CDR3 reads TGTGCCAGCAGCGTAGTTGGAGGGGGTCCCAATGAGCAGTTCTTC. Its protein is CASSVVGGGPNEQFF.